In this sample, the clone carrying this T cell receptor beta chain turned up a few times. Its antigen remains unidentified. This specimen comes from a study of cytomegalovirus exposure and HLA in healthy donors. About the study: Falling in the Caucasian-associated ancestry cluster were 81% of some 400 genotyped donors. Study outcomes and limitations: Across donors, presence/absence analyses took sequencing depth to be roughly uniform. Reports credit the classifier with highly specific, highly sensitive diagnosis of cytomegalovirus status.

In the PCR, 60 Vbeta and 13 Jbeta primers were used. Profiling relied on immunoSEQ multiplex PCR, and the TCRdb table lists in-frame clones only, not all of them. The sample consists of roughly 110,000 clones, 75% to 85% of them appearing once. Trimming stripped 4 bases from V and 7 bases from J, with 13 bases between. CDR1 and CDR2 from the germline V gene are MNHEY and SMNVEV (reference sequence). CDR3 length: 13 amino acids. Sequenced sample: PBMCs. The rearrangement uses TRBV27 and TRBJ1-2; D possibly corresponds to TRBD1 (6 bases). The receptor was isolated from a woman aged 18 to 35 in good health and CMV-seropositive. Here the CDR3 reads CASSSPGEGGYTF. The DNA for the CDR3 is TGTGCCAGCAGTTCCCCAGGGGAGGGTGGCTACACCTTC.